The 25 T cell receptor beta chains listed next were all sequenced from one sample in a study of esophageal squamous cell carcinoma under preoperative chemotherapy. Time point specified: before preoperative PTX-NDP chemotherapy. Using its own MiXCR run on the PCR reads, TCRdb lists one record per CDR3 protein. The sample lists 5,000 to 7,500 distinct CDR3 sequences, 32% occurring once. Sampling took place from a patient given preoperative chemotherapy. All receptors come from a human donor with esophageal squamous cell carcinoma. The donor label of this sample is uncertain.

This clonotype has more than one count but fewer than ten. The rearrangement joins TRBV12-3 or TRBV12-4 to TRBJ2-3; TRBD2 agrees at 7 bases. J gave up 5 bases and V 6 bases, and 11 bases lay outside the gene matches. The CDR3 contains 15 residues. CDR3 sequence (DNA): TGTGCCAGCAGCCTTTATGCGGGAGCTGAAGATACGCAGTATTTT. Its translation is CASSLYAGAEDTQYF.

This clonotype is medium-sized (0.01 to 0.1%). The CDR3 region has the DNA TGTGCCAGCAGTCCACGGGACAGCTCGGAAAACATTCAGTACTTC. It codes for CASSPRDSSENIQYF. The gene calls are TRBV12-3 or TRBV12-4 and TRBJ2-4, with TRBD1 matching over 7 bases. This CDR3 is 15 amino acids long. V gave up 5 bases and J gave up 5 bases; unmatched junction bases: 9.

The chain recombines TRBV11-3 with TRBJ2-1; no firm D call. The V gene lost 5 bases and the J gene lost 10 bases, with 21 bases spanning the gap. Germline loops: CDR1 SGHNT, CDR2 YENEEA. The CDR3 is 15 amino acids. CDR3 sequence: CASSLAWALGREQFF. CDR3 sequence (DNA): TGTGCCAGCAGCCTCGCTTGGGCTTTAGGAAGGGAGCAGTTCTTC.

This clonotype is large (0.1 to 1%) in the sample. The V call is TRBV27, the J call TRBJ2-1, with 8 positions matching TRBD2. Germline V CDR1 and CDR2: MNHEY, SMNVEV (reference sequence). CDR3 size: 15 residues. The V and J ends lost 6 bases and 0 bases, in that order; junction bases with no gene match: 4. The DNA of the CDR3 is TGTGCCAGCAGACCACTAGCGGTCTCCTACAATGAGCAGTTCTTC. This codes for CASRPLAVSYNEQFF.

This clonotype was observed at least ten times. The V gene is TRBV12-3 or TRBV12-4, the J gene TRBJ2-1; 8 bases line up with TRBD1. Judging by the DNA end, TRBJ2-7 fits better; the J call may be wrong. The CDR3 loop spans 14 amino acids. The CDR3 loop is CASNNVGQEGEQYF. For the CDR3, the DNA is TGTGCCAGCAATAACGTGGGACAGGAGGGAGAGCAGTACTTC.

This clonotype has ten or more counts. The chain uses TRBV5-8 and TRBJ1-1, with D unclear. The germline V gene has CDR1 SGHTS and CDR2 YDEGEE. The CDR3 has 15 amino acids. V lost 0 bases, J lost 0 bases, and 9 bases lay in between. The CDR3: CASSLGGSLNTEAFF. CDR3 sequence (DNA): TGTGCCAGCAGCTTGGGTGGCAGTTTGAACACTGAAGCTTTCTTT.

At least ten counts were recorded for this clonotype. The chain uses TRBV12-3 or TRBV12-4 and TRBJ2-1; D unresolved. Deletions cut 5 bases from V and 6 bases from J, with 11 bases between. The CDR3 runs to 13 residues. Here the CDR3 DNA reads TGTGCCAGCAGTGTCGGGCCCGGCAATGAGCAGTTCTTC. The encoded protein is CASSVGPGNEQFF.

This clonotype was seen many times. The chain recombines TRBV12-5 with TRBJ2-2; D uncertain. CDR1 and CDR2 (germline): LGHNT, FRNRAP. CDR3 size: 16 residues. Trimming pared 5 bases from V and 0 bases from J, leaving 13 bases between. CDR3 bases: TGTGCTAGTGGTCCCGTAGCCTCACCGAACACCGGGGAGCTGTTTTTT. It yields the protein CASGPVASPNTGELFF.

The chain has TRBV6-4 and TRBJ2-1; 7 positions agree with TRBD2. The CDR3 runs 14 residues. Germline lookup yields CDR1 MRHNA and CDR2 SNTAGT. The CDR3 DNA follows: TGTGCGAGCGGTGACTCTAGCGGTTACAATGAGCAGTTCTTC. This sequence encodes CASGDSSGYNEQFF.

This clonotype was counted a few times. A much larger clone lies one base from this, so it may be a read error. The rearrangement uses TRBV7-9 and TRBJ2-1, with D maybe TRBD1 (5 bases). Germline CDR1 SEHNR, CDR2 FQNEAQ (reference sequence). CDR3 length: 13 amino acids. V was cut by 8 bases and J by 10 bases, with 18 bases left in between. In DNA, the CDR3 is TGTGCCAGCCAAAGGGGAAACTCCTACGAGCAGTTCTTC. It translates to CASQRGNSYEQFF.

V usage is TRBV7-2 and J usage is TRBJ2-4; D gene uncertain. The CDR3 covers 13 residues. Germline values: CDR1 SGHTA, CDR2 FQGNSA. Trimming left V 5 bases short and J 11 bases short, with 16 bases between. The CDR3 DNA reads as TGTGCCAGCAGCCCGCCCAGTAGCAACGTTCAGTACTTC. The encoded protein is CASSPPSSNVQYF.

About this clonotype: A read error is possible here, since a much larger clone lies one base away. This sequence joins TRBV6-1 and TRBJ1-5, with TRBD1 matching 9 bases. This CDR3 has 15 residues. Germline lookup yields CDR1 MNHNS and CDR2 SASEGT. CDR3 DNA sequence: TGTGCCAGCAGCCTCGGGACAGGGTATGATCAGCCCCGGCATTTT. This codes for CASSLGTGYDQPRHF.

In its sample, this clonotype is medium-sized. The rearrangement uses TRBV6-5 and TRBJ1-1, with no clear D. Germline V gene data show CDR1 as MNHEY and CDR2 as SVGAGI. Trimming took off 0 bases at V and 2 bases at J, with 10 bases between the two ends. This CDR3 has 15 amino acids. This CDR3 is CASSYSKRANTEAFF. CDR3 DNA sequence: TGTGCCAGCAGTTACTCGAAACGGGCAAACACTGAAGCTTTCTTT.

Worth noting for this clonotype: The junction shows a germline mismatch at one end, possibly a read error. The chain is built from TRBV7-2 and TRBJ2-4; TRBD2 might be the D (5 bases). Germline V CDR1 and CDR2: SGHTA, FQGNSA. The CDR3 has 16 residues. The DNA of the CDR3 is TGTGCCAGCAGCCGAGGGCACGGAGGAAATGGAGACATTGAGTCCTTC. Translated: CASSRGHGGNGDIESF.

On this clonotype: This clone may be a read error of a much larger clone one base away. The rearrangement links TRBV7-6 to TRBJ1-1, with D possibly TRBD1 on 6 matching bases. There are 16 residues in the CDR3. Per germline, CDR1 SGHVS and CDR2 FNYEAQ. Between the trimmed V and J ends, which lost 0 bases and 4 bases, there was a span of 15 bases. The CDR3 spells CASSLAEGGSSTEAFF. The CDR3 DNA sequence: TGTGCCAGCAGCTTAGCAGAGGGGGGGTCAAGCACTGAAGCTTTCTTT.

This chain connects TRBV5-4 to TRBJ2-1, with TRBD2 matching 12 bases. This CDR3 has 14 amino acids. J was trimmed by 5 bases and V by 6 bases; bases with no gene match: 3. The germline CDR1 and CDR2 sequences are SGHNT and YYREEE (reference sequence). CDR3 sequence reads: CASTSGRGNNEQFF. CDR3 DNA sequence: TGTGCCAGCACTAGCGGGAGGGGAAACAATGAGCAGTTCTTC.

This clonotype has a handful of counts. The CDR3 loop is CASSLARWGQGSGYTF. In DNA, the CDR3 is TGTGCCAGCAGTTTAGCTCGATGGGGACAGGGGAGCGGCTACACCTTC. The chain links TRBV12-3 or TRBV12-4 to TRBJ1-2; 10 bases are a match to TRBD1. The V segment lost 0 bases and the J segment 8 bases; nucleotides outside the gene matches: 9. The CDR3 contains 16 residues.

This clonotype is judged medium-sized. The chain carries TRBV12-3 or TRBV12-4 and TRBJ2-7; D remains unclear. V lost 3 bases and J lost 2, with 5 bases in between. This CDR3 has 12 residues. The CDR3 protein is CASSLSTYEQYF. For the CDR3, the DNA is TGTGCCAGCAGTTTGTCCACCTACGAGCAGTACTTC.

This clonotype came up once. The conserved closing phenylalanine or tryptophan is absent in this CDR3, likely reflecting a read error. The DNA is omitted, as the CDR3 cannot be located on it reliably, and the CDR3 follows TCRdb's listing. The CDR3 protein is CAGGNGAQETQDV. The V and J genes are TRBV6-1 and TRBJ2-1; TRBD1, as called in the table, went unchecked against the DNA. The CDR3 extends over 13 residues, inclusive of both ends. Germline V gene lookup returns CDR1 MNHNS and CDR2 SASEGT.

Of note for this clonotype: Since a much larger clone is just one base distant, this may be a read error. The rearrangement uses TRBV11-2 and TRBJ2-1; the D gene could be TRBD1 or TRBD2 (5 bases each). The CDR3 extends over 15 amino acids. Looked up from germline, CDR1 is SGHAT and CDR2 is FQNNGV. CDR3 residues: CASSLTAASRHEQVF. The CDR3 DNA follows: TGTGCCAGCAGCCTGACAGCGGCTAGTCGCCATGAGCAGGTCTTC.

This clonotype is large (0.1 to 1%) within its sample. The CDR3 coding sequence is TGTGCCAGCATCGCCGGGACTAGCGGGCCCAATGAGCAGTTCTTC. Translating gives CASIAGTSGPNEQFF. V gene TRBV6-5 combines with J gene TRBJ2-1, with 12 bases identical to TRBD2. Germline V gene sequence: CDR1 MNHEY, CDR2 SVGAGI. Trimming took 7 bases from V and 6 from J; bases not matched to a gene: 7. The CDR3 loop spans 15 amino acids.

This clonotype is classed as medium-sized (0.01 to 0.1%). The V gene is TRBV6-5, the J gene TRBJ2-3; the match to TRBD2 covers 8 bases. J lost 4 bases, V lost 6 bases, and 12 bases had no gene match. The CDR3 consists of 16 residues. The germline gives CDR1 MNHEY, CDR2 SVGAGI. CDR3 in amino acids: CASSYRAGVSADTQYF. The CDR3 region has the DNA TGTGCCAGCAGCTACCGAGCGGGAGTTAGCGCAGATACGCAGTATTTT.

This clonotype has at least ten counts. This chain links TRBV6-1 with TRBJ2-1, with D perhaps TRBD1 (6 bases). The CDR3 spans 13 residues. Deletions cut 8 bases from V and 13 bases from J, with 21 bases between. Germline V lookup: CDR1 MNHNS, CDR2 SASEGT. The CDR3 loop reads CASGTGHWETQFF. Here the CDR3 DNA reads TGTGCCAGCGGAACAGGGCATTGGGAGACCCAGTTCTTC.

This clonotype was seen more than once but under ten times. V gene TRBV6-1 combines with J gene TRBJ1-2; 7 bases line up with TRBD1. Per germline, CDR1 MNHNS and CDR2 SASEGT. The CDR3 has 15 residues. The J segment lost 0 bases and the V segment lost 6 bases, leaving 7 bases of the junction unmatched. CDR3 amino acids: CASRRQTGPNYGYTF. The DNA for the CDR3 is TGTGCCAGCAGGCGTCAGACAGGGCCTAACTATGGCTACACCTTC.

CDR3 loop: CASSARRDRAYEQYF. The CDR3 nucleotides read TGTGCCAGCAGCGCCCGCCGGGACAGGGCGTACGAGCAGTACTTC. This chain joins TRBV7-2 and TRBJ2-1, with TRBD1 matching 9 bases. The assigned J gene may be wrong: the sequence end matches TRBJ2-7 better. This CDR3 region has 15 residues. Germline V gives CDR1 SGHTA, CDR2 FQGNSA.